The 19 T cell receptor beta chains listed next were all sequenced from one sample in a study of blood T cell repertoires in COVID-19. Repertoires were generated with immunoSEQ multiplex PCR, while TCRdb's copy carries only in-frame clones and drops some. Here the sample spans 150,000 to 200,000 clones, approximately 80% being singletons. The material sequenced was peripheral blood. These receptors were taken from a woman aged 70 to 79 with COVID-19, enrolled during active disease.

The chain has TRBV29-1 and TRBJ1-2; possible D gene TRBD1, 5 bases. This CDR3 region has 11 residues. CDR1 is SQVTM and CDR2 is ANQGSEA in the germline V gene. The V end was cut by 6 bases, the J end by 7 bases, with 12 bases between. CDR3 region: CSVVTVGGYTF. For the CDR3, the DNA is TGCAGCGTGGTGACAGTCGGTGGCTACACCTTC.

The CDR3: CAWSSGGQGSEKLFF. In DNA form, the CDR3 reads TGTGCCTGGAGTTCTGGTGGGCAGGGGAGTGAAAAACTGTTTTTT. The rearrangement links TRBV30 to TRBJ1-4; D is perhaps TRBD1 (6 bases). The germline gives CDR1 GTSNPN, CDR2 SVGIG (reference sequence). The CDR3 runs 15 residues. Deletions cut 2 bases from V and 7 bases from J, with 17 bases between.

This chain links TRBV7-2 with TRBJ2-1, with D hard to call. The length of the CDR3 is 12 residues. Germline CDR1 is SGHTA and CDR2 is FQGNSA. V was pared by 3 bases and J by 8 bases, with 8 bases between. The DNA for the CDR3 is TGTGCCAGCAGCTTGCGAGGAGATGAGCAGTTCTTC. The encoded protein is CASSLRGDEQFF.

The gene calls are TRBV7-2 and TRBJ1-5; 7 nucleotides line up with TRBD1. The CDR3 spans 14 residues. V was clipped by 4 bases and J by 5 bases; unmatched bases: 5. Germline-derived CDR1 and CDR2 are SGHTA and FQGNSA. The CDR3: CASSSTGEHQPQHF. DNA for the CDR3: TGTGCCAGCAGCTCCACAGGGGAACATCAGCCCCAGCATTTT. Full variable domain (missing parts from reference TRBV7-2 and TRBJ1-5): GAGVSQSPSNKVTEKGKDVELRCDPISGHTALYWYRQSLGQGLEFLIYFQGNSAPDKSGLPSDRFSAERTGGSVSTLTIQRTQQEDSAVYLCASSSTGEHQPQHFGDGTRLSIL.

The CDR3 DNA is TGCGCCACCGGGATGTTGACCACAGATACGCAGTATTTT. It yields the protein CATGMLTTDTQYF. The V gene is TRBV5-1, the J gene TRBJ2-3; TRBD2 might be the D (5 bases). The germline V gene has CDR1 SGHRS and CDR2 YFSETQ. V lost 9 bases, J lost 2 bases, and 13 bases lay in between. CDR3 length equals 13 residues.

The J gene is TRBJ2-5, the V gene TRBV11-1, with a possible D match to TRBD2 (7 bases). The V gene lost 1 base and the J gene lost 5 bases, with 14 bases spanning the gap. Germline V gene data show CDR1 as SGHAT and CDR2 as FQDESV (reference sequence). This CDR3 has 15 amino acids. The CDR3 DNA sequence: TGTGCCAGCAGCTTAGAGGGGGGGGCTTTTGAGACCCAGTACTTC. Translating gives CASSLEGGAFETQYF.

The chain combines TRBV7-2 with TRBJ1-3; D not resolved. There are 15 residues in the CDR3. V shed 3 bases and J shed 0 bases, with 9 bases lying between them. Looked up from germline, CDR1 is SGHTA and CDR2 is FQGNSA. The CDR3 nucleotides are TGTGCCAGCAGCTTGACTTGGAGCTCTGGAAACACCATATATTTT. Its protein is CASSLTWSSGNTIYF.

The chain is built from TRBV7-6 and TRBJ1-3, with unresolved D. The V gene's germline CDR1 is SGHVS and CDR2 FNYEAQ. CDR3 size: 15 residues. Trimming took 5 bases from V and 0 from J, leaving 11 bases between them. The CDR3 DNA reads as TGTGCCAGCAGCCTCCAGGTTACCTCTGGAAACACCATATATTTT. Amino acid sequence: CASSLQVTSGNTIYF.

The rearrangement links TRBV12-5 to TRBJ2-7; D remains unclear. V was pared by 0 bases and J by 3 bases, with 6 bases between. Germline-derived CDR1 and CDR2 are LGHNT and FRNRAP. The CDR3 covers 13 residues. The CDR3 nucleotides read TGTGCTAGTGGTTTGGTAGCCCGCTACGAGCAGTACGTC. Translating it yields CASGLVARYEQYV.

CDR3 in amino acids: CSVVSDTQYF. CDR3 coding DNA: TGCAGTGTTGTATCGGATACGCAGTATTTT. The chain links TRBV20-1 to TRBJ2-3; D is ambiguous. Germline CDR1 reads DFQATT; CDR2 reads SNEGSKA (reference sequence). This CDR3 is 10 amino acids long. Trimming removed 7 bases at V and 6 bases at J, with 8 bases between.

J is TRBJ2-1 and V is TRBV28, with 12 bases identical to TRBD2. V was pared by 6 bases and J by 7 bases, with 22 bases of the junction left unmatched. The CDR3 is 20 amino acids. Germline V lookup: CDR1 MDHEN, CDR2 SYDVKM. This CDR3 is CASSPETSTSGSLPGNEQFF. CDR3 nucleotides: TGTGCCAGCAGCCCCGAAACTTCGACTAGCGGGAGCTTGCCGGGGAATGAGCAGTTCTTC.

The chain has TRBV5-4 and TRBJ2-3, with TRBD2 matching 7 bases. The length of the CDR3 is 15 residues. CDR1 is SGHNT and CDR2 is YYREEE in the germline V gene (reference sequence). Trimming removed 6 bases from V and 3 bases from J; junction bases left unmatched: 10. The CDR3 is CASNPLSGATDTQYF. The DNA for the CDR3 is TGTGCCAGCAACCCGTTGAGCGGGGCTACAGATACGCAGTATTTT.

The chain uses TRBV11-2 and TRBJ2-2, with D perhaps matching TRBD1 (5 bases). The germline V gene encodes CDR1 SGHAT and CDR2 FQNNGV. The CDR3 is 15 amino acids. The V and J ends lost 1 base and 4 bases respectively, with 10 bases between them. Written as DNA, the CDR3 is TGTGCCAGCAGCTTAGGGTGGGGCGGCACCGGGGAGCTGTTTTTT. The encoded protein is CASSLGWGGTGELFF.

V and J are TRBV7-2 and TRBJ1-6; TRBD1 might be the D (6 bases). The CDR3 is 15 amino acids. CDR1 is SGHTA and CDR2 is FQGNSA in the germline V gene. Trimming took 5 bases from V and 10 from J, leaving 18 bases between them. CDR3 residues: CASSLQQGKGSPLHF. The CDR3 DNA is TGTGCCAGCAGCCTACAACAGGGAAAGGGATCACCCCTCCACTTT.

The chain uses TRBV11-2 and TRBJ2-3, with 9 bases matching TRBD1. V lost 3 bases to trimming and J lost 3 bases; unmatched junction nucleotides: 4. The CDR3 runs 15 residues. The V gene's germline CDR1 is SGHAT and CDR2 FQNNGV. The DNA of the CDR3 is TGTGCCAGCAGCTTTACAGGGGGCTGGACAGATACGCAGTATTTT. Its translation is CASSFTGGWTDTQYF.

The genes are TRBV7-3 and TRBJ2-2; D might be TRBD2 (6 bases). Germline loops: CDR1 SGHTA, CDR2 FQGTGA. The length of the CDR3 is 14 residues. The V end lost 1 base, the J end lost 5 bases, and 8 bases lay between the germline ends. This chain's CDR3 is CASSLRGGTGELFF. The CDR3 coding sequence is TGTGCCAGCAGCTTAAGAGGAGGGACCGGGGAGCTGTTTTTT.

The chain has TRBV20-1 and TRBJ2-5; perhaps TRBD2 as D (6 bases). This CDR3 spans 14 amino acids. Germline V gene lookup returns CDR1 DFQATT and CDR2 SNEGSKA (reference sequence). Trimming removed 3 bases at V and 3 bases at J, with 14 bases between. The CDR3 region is CSASIGTGKETQYF. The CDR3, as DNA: TGCAGTGCTAGTATAGGGACTGGAAAAGAGACCCAGTACTTC.

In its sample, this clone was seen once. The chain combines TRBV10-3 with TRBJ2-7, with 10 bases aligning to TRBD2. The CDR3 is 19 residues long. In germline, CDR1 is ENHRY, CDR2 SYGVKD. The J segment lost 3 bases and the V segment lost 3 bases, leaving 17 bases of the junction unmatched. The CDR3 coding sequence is TGTGCCATCAGTGACACCCAGCGGGAGGGCCTCCGGGCCAACTACGAGCAGTACTTC. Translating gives CAISDTQREGLRANYEQYF.

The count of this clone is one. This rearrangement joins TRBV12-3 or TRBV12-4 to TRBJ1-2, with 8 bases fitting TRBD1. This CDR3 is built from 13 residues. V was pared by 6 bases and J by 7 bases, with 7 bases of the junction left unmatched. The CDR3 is CASRWTGKGGYTF. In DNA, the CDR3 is TGTGCCAGCAGGTGGACAGGGAAGGGTGGCTACACCTTC.